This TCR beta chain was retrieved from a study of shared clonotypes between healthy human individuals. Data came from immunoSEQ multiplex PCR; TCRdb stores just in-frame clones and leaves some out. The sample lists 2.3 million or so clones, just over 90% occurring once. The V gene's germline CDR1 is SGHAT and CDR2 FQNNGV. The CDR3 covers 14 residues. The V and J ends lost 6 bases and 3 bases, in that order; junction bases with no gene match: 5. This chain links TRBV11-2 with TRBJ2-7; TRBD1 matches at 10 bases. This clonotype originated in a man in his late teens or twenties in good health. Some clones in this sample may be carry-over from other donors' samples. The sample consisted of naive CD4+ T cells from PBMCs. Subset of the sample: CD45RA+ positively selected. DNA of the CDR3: TGTGCCAGCAGTCGGGACAGGGGATACTACGAGCAGTACTTC. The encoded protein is CASSRDRGYYEQYF.